A selection of T cell receptor beta chains follows, all from one sample in a study of shared clonotypes between healthy human individuals. Libraries were prepared by immunoSEQ multiplex PCR; TCRdb keeps only in-frame clonotypes and omits some of them. The sample consists of about 2.3 million clones, 80% to 95% of them appearing once. The sequenced sample consisted of naive CD4+ T cells from PBMCs. The receptors were gathered from a man younger than 35 in good health. Some clones in this sample may be carry-over from other donors' samples. The CDR3 runs from the conserved cysteine through the conserved F or W. The D gene is left open where the match is weak. Size is omitted from some rows. Given values are once, few, many or a class for expanded clones.

>TRBJ1-4|NA|NA|TRBV29-1
CSVEEGGRWEKLFF
TGCAGCGTTGAAGAAGGGGGGAGGTGGGAAAAACTGTTTTTT
>TRBJ1-3|NA|NA|TRBV28
CASSAYQGSGNTIYF
TGTGCCAGCAGTGCGTACCAGGGTTCTGGAAACACCATATATTTT
>TRBJ2-6|TRBD1|NA|TRBV6-4
CASSPDRGSGANVLTF
TGTGCCAGCAGCCCGGACAGGGGCTCTGGGGCCAACGTCCTGACTTTC
>TRBJ2-3|NA|few|TRBV15
CATSSERYTDTQYF
TGTGCCACCAGCAGTGAAAGGTACACAGATACGCAGTATTTT
>TRBJ2-2|TRBD2|NA|TRBV27
CASSPPTWGGDTGELFF
TGTGCCAGCAGCCCCCCGACGTGGGGGGGGGACACCGGGGAGCTGTTTTTT
>TRBJ1-4|NA|NA|TRBV25-1
CASKPGQSREKLFF
TGTGCCAGCAAACCGGGCCAAAGTAGGGAAAAACTGTTTTTT
>TRBJ2-3|NA|NA|TRBV9
CASSVQEGRTDTQYF
TGTGCCAGCAGCGTACAGGAGGGCCGCACAGATACGCAGTATTTT
>TRBJ2-1|TRBD2|NA|TRBV28
CASKGREASSYNEQFF
TGTGCCAGCAAAGGGCGGGAGGCGAGCTCCTACAATGAGCAGTTCTTC
>TRBJ1-4|NA|NA|TRBV5-6
CASSLRQLTEKLFF
TGTGCCAGCAGCTTGAGACAACTAACTGAAAAACTGTTTTTT
>TRBJ2-2|TRBD2|NA|TRBV11-2
CASSSTSGRAHGELFF
TGTGCCAGCAGCTCCACTAGCGGGAGGGCCCACGGGGAGCTGTTTTTT